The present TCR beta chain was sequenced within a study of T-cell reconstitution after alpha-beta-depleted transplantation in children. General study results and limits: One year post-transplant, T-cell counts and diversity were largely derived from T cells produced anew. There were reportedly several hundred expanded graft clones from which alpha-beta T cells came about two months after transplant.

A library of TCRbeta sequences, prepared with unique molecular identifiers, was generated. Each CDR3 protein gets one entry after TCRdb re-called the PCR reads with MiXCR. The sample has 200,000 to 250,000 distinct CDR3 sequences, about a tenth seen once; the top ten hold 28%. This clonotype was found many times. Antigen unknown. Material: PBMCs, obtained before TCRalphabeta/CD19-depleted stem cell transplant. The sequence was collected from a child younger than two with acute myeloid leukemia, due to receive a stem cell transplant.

In DNA, the CDR3 is TGCGCCAGCAGCTTGGTGAAGCGGGGCCGCCAGCCGCCGAATGAAAAACTGTTTTTT. Protein sequence: CASSLVKRGRQPPNEKLFF. The J gene is TRBJ1-4, the V gene TRBV5-1; D is possibly TRBD1 (5 bases). The V end was cut by 0 bases, the J end by 5 bases, with 23 bases between. CDR1 and CDR2 (germline): SGHRS, YFSETQ. The CDR3 is 19 amino acids.